These T cell receptor beta chains were read from a single sample in a study of blood T cell repertoires in COVID-19. Method: immunoSEQ multiplex PCR; TCRdb's copy keeps in-frame clones and lacks some. The table has roughly 160,000 clones, roughly 84% seen once. The sequenced material came from peripheral blood. All receptors derive from an older man with COVID-19, enrolled during active disease. Both conserved end residues are part of each CDR3. The D gene is left open where the match is weak. Clone size is given for some rows only: seen once, a few or many times, or a class if the clone is expanded.

J: TRBJ1-6
size: .
D: TRBD1
V: TRBV10-3
CDR3: CAIRAGRGYNSPLHF
DNA: TGTGCAATCAGGGCTGGCAGGGGGTATAATTCACCCCTCCACTTT

J: TRBJ1-2
size: .
D: .
V: TRBV3-1/TRBV3-2
CDR3: CASSQAGPYYGYTF
DNA: TGTGCCAGCAGCCAGGCAGGGCCATACTATGGCTACACCTTC

J: TRBJ1-3
size: .
D: TRBD1
V: TRBV7-9
CDR3: CASSLAGQGGNTIYF
DNA: TGTGCCAGCAGCTTAGCGGGACAGGGCGGAAACACCATATATTTT

J: TRBJ1-6
size: .
D: TRBD1
V: TRBV19
CDR3: CASSDTVGGQSPLHF
DNA: TGTGCCAGTAGTGACACCGTAGGGGGACAGTCACCCCTCCACTTT

J: TRBJ1-5
size: once
D: TRBD1
V: TRBV5-8
CDR3: CASSPGTGVFQPQHF
DNA: TGTGCCAGCAGCCCGGGGACAGGGGTTTTTCAGCCCCAGCATTTT

J: TRBJ2-2
size: .
D: .
V: TRBV9
CDR3: CASSVQMGSTGELFF
DNA: TGTGCCAGCAGCGTACAGATGGGGAGCACCGGGGAGCTGTTTTTT

J: TRBJ1-5
size: .
D: TRBD1
V: TRBV18
CDR3: CASSGQGSNQPQHF
DNA: TGTGCCAGCTCCGGACAGGGGAGCAATCAGCCCCAGCATTTT

J: TRBJ1-1
size: .
D: .
V: TRBV4-2
CDR3: CASSQQGTNTEAFF
DNA: TGTGCCAGCAGCCAACAGGGCACGAACACTGAAGCTTTCTTT

J: TRBJ2-1
size: .
D: TRBD2
V: TRBV11-2
CDR3: CASSWLAGSNEQFF
DNA: TGTGCCAGCAGCTGGCTAGCGGGGTCTAATGAGCAGTTCTTC

J: TRBJ1-1
size: .
D: .
V: TRBV7-2
CDR3: CASSVEALLGTEAFF
DNA: TGTGCCAGCAGCGTAGAGGCACTCCTCGGGACTGAAGCTTTCTTT

J: TRBJ1-6
size: .
D: .
V: TRBV7-8
CDR3: CASTQGSNSPLHF
DNA: TGTGCCTCAACCCAGGGTTCCAATTCACCCCTCCACTTT

J: TRBJ1-2
size: .
D: TRBD1
V: TRBV24-1
CDR3: CATTPGQVNYGYTF
DNA: TGTGCCACCACACCGGGACAGGTAAACTATGGCTACACCTTC

J: TRBJ2-3
size: .
D: .
V: TRBV9
CDR3: CASSPRGTDTQYF
DNA: TGTGCCAGCAGCCCGAGGGGCACAGATACGCAGTATTTT

J: TRBJ1-5
size: .
D: TRBD1
V: TRBV5-1
CDR3: CASSRTGDRNQPQHF
DNA: TGCGCCAGCAGCAGGACAGGGGATCGCAATCAGCCCCAGCATTTT

J: TRBJ2-5
size: .
D: .
V: TRBV2
CDR3: CASRTFQETQYF
DNA: TGTGCCAGCAGAACTTTCCAAGAGACCCAGTACTTC

J: TRBJ1-1
size: once
D: .
V: TRBV19
CDR3: CASSGRTARSTEAFF
DNA: TGTGCCAGTAGTGGCCGGACAGCGAGGAGTACTGAAGCTTTCTTT

J: TRBJ2-2
size: .
D: TRBD1
V: TRBV24-1
CDR3: CATSRQGYTGELFF
DNA: TGTGCCACCAGCCGACAGGGGTACACCGGGGAGCTGTTTTTT

J: TRBJ1-1
size: once
D: TRBD1
V: TRBV7-2
CDR3: CASSQDRFTEAFF
DNA: TGTGCCAGCAGTCAGGACAGGTTCACTGAAGCTTTCTTT